These 12 T cell receptor beta chains were all obtained from the same sample, sequenced in a study of cytomegalovirus exposure and HLA in healthy donors. The PCR employed 60 Vbeta primers together with 13 Jbeta primers. Clones were sequenced by immunoSEQ multiplex PCR, and TCRdb holds only the in-frame ones, with some missing. The table lists approximately 150,000 clones. Sequencing was done on a sample of PBMCs. The receptors stem from a woman between 50 and 59 years old in good health and CMV-seronegative.

The chain is built from TRBV5-1 and TRBJ2-3, with 11 bases fitting TRBD2. V gave up 4 bases and J gave up 2 bases; unmatched junction bases: 6. CDR1 and CDR2 (germline): SGHRS, YFSETQ. This CDR3 region has 16 residues. In DNA form, the CDR3 reads TGCGCCAGCAGCAGGAATAGCGGGGGGGCCACAGATACGCAGTATTTT. It specifies CASSRNSGGATDTQYF.

V is TRBV4-2 and J is TRBJ1-1; 10 positions match TRBD1. Germline V gene sequence: CDR1 LGHNA, CDR2 YNFKEQ. Unmatched junction bases numbered 12, after V lost 4 bases and J lost 1 base. This CDR3 comprises 18 residues. CDR3 residues: CASSPAGTGDSRNTEAFF. The DNA for the CDR3 is TGTGCCAGCAGCCCAGCAGGGACAGGGGATAGTAGGAACACTGAAGCTTTCTTT.

The chain carries TRBV15 and TRBJ2-7, with 8 bases fitting TRBD1. The trim removed 6 bases at V and 3 bases at J, leaving 4 bases unmatched. Germline CDR1 reads LNHNV; CDR2 reads YYDKDF (reference sequence). The CDR3 is 13 residues long. CDR3 protein: CATRNTGGYEQYF. The CDR3 bases are TGTGCCACCAGAAACACAGGGGGCTACGAGCAGTACTTC.

The chain has TRBV5-6 and TRBJ2-2, with 8 bases lining up with TRBD2. From germline, CDR1 is SGHDT and CDR2 YYEEEE. The CDR3 is 17 residues long. J lost 0 bases, V lost 6 bases, and 10 bases had no gene match. The CDR3: CASTSGSGGTNTGELFF. The CDR3 DNA reads as TGTGCCAGCACCAGCGGAAGCGGGGGAACGAACACCGGGGAGCTGTTTTTT.

The genes are TRBV28 and TRBJ2-7; possible D gene TRBD1, 6 bases. V lost 5 bases and J 3 bases, leaving 17 bases between the germline ends. The germline CDR1 and CDR2 sequences are MDHEN and SYDVKM. The CDR3 consists of 15 residues. For the CDR3, the DNA is TGTGCCAGCAGTCCCCCCCTCATCAGGGGCTACGAGCAGTACTTC. Protein sequence: CASSPPLIRGYEQYF.

The chain combines TRBV5-4 with TRBJ1-2; no clear D. V was cut by 0 bases and J by 8 bases, with 8 bases left in between. Germline loops: CDR1 SGHNT, CDR2 YYREEE (reference sequence). The CDR3 covers 12 residues. The CDR3: CASSLGGQGYTF. The CDR3 nucleotides are TGTGCCAGCAGCTTGGGAGGGCAAGGCTACACCTTC.

The chain combines TRBV5-1 with TRBJ1-1; tentatively, D is TRBD1 (6 bases). There are 14 residues in the CDR3. Between the trimmed V and J ends, which lost 4 bases and 3 bases, there was a span of 13 bases. The germline CDR1 and CDR2 sequences are SGHRS and YFSETQ. The CDR3 DNA reads as TGCGCCAGCAGCCAACAGGGACGAGACACTGAAGCTTTCTTT. Amino acids: CASSQQGRDTEAFF. Supplemented by reference TRBV5-1 and TRBJ1-1, the full variable domain reads KAGVTQTPRYLIKTRGQQVTLSCSPISGHRSVSWYQQTPGQGLQFLFEYFSETQRNKGNFPGRFSGRQFSNSRSEMNVSTLELGDSALYLCASSQQGRDTEAFFGQGTRLTVV.

V is TRBV7-9 and J is TRBJ1-2; the match to TRBD1 covers 7 bases. The junction had 4 bases not matched to a gene; V was cut back by 4 bases and J by 2 bases. CDR1 SEHNR and CDR2 FQNEAQ come from the germline V gene (reference sequence). This CDR3 has 14 residues. The CDR3, as DNA: TGTGCCAGCAGCTCGGGACAGAAGAACTATGGCTACACCTTC. Translation: CASSSGQKNYGYTF. Full variable domain (missing parts from reference TRBV7-9 and TRBJ1-2): DTGVSQNPRHKITKRGQNVTFRCDPISEHNRLYWYRQTLGQGPEFLTYFQNEAQLEKSRLLSDRFSAERPKGSFSTLEIQRTEQGDSAMYLCASSSGQKNYGYTFGSGTRLTVV.

V gene TRBV2 combines with J gene TRBJ1-5; 7 bases map to TRBD1. The CDR3 is 15 residues long. Unmatched junction bases numbered 11, after V lost 6 bases and J lost 6 bases. Germline V lookup: CDR1 SNHLY, CDR2 FYNNEI. The CDR3: CASSETGMGSQPQHF. CDR3 bases: TGTGCCAGCAGCGAGACAGGGATGGGTAGTCAGCCCCAGCATTTT.

The rearrangement joins TRBV6-6 to TRBJ1-1; TRBD1 might be the D (6 bases). CDR1 and CDR2 from the germline V gene are MNHNY and SVGAGI (reference sequence). The CDR3 runs 14 residues. Trimming cost V 6 bases and J 1 base, with 12 bases left between them. The CDR3 sequence is CASRQGPQNTEAFF. The CDR3 nucleotides are TGTGCCAGCAGGCAGGGGCCCCAGAACACTGAAGCTTTCTTT.

The V call is TRBV7-3, the J call TRBJ2-3, with 11 bases lining up with TRBD2. CDR1 SGHTA and CDR2 FQGTGA come from the germline V gene. The CDR3 runs to 16 residues. With V trimmed by 5 bases and J by 5 bases, 9 bases remained unmatched. In DNA form, the CDR3 reads TGTGCCAGCAGCCGTCATAGCGGGGGGGGAAAAGATACGCAGTATTTT. Translating it yields CASSRHSGGGKDTQYF.

This chain uses TRBV19 with TRBJ1-5; possible D gene TRBD1, 5 bases. The CDR3 has 17 amino acids. The V gene's germline CDR1 is LNHDA and CDR2 SQIVND (reference sequence). V shed 1 base and J shed 0 bases, with 13 bases lying between them. The CDR3 here is CASSIGVGGYSNQPQHF. In DNA, the CDR3 is TGTGCCAGTAGTATAGGGGTCGGGGGGTATAGCAATCAGCCCCAGCATTTT.